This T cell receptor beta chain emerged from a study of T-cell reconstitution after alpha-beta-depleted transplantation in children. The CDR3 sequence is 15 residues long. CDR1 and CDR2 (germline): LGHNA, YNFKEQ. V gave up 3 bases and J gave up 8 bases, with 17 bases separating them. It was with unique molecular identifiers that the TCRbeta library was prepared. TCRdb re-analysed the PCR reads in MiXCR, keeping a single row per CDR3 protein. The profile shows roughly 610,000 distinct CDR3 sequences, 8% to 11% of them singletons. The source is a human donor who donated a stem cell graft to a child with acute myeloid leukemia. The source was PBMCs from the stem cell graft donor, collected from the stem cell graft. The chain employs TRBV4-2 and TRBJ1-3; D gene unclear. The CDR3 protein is CASSHLPQFSDTIYF. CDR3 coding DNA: TGTGCCAGCAGCCACCTCCCCCAGTTTTCGGACACCATATATTTT.